The rows below give T cell receptor beta chains drawn from one sample of a study of immune cell composition in non-small cell lung cancer. TCRdb's table, derived via immunoSEQ multiplex PCR, lists solely in-frame clones and lacks some. The sample includes 2,000 to 2,500 clones, approximately 78% of them seen just once. Specimen: lung tumor tissue. These receptors were obtained from a human donor with non-small cell lung cancer. Each CDR3 is given with its conserved first and last residue. The D gene is left open where the match is weak. Clone sizes are given selectively: once, few, many, or a class where the clone is expanded.

j_gene	v_gene	d_gene	abundance	len	CDR3aa	CDR3nt
TRBJ1-1	TRBV30	TRBD1	.	11	CASYRGAEAFF	TGTGCCTCATACAGGGGCGCTGAAGCTTTCTTT
TRBJ2-1	TRBV19	.	once	12	CASSGLSGEQFF	TGTGCCAGTTCGGGACTGTCGGGAGAGCAGTTCTTC
TRBJ2-2	TRBV13	.	.	15	CASSLRGTYTGELFF	TGTGCCAGCAGCTTAAGGGGGACCTACACCGGGGAGCTGTTTTTT
TRBJ1-1	TRBV29-1	.	.	10	CSVLRTEAFF	TGCAGCGTTTTGAGGACTGAAGCTTTCTTT
TRBJ1-1	TRBV15	.	few	18	CATSRDRGAPGDGTEAFF	TGTGCCACCAGCAGAGATCGGGGTGCTCCGGGTGATGGGACTGAAGCTTTCTTT
TRBJ1-5	TRBV11-2	.	few	15	CASSLDSGGSQPQHF	TGTGCCAGCAGCTTAGATTCGGGGGGCTCTCAGCCCCAGCATTTT
TRBJ2-1	TRBV7-9	TRBD1	.	16	CASSLLGQGAYNEQFF	TGTGCCAGCAGCTTACTGGGACAGGGGGCTTACAATGAGCAGTTCTTC
TRBJ2-7	TRBV5-6	.	.	16	CASSLVYETRGYEQYF	TGTGCCAGCAGCTTGGTTTACGAGACTAGGGGATACGAGCAGTACTTC
TRBJ1-2	TRBV7-9	TRBD1	.	14	CASSATGQGHGYTF	TGTGCCAGCAGCGCGACGGGACAGGGGCATGGCTACACCTTC
TRBJ2-5	TRBV18	.	.	13	CASSRYSQETQYF	TGTGCCAGCTCACGGTACAGTCAAGAGACCCAGTACTTC
TRBJ1-2	TRBV5-5	.	few	14	CASSPDSGGYGYTF	TGTGCCAGCAGCCCGGACAGTGGGGGCTATGGCTACACCTTC